This T cell receptor beta chain comes out of a study of cytomegalovirus exposure and HLA in healthy donors. The overall study: A prior analysis found 100 million to 140 million unique TCR beta sequences from 150 million to 200 million T cells. Out of around 360 genotyped donors, about 84% belonged to the Caucasian-associated ancestry cluster. Study results and limitations: Analyses of presence and absence presupposed an approximately uniform sequencing depth across donors.

This clone was recorded a few times. Its antigen is undetermined. The length of the CDR3 is 14 residues. Trimming pared 4 bases from V and 4 bases from J, leaving 13 bases between. The germline V gene encodes CDR1 SQVTM and CDR2 ANQGSEA. Researchers ran the PCR with 60 Vbeta and 13 Jbeta primers. Generated by immunoSEQ multiplex PCR, the TCRdb table keeps only in-frame clones and is missing some. The profile shows about 96,000 clones, 65% to 80% of them singletons. Sequencing input: PBMCs. V and J are TRBV29-1 and TRBJ2-2; possibly TRBD2 for D (6 bases). The TCR comes from a woman between 65 and 79 years old in good health and CMV-seropositive. The CDR3 loop reads CSVVSGHTTGELFF. CDR3 nucleotide sequence: TGCAGCGTTGTTAGCGGACATACCACCGGGGAGCTGTTTTTT.